This T cell receptor (beta chain) was found in a study of blood T cell repertoires in COVID-19. The wider study: Researchers got acute and convalescent COVID-19 samples from the United States, Italy and Spain.

After removal of 3 bases from V and 4 bases from J, the junction contained 7 bases not matched to a gene. Germline-derived CDR1 and CDR2 are MGHRA and YSYEKL. CDR3 length equals 15 residues. Profiling relied on immunoSEQ multiplex PCR, and the TCRdb table lists in-frame clones only, not all of them. The sample has 180,000 or so clones, approximately 86% seen once. Remarks on this clone: Distinct nucleotide sequences in the sample also encode this CDR3.

This sequence originates from a man aged 60 to 75 with acute or convalescent COVID-19. The specimen sequenced was peripheral blood. V and J are TRBV4-1 and TRBJ2-7; TRBD2 aligns across 9 bases. CDR3 bases: TGCGCCAGCAGCCATCGAGCGGGAGGAGATTACGAGCAGTACTTC. Its translation is CASSHRAGGDYEQYF.